The clone carrying this TCR beta chain was seen a handful of times. The target antigen is unknown. TCRdb recomputed calls from the 5' RACE reads with MiXCR, one row per CDR3 protein. The sample has some 97,000 distinct CDR3 sequences; around 10% are singletons. Germline loops: CDR1 MGHRA, CDR2 YSYEKL. This CDR3 region has 14 residues. V lost 6 bases and J 7 bases, leaving 16 bases between the germline ends. These data come from a study of T-cell memory formation after mild COVID-19. Study outcomes and limitations: Certain responding clones were present in pre-infection memory, suggesting participation of cross-reactive memory.

This receptor was taken from a young man who had mild COVID-19 (a few samples of this study predate the infection). Cell type and time point are not known. The V gene is TRBV4-1, the J gene TRBJ1-5; D gene ambiguous. Specimen: PBMCs or a T cell subset sorted from them (not recorded which). The CDR3 region has the DNA TGCGCCAGCAGTAACGGCCTCGGGAGACAGCCCCAGCATTTT. Translating it yields CASSNGLGRQPQHF.